These T cell receptor beta chains were read from a single sample in a study of blood T cell repertoires in COVID-19. The method was immunoSEQ multiplex PCR; TCRdb's version includes in-frame clones alone and lacks a portion of them. The data hold about 120,000 clones, with 75% to 85% observed a single time. What was sequenced was peripheral blood. The receptors were gathered from a human donor in a cohort sampled during active COVID-19. Each CDR3 is given with its conserved first and last residue. Fields, in order: clone size, D gene, J gene, V gene, CDR3 protein, CDR3 DNA. The D gene is left open where the match is weak. Size is omitted from some rows. Given values are once, few, many or a class for expanded clones.

>.|TRBD1|TRBJ2-3|TRBV7-2
CASSLDKGADTQYF
TGTGCCAGCAGCTTAGACAAGGGGGCGGATACGCAGTATTTT
>few|.|TRBJ2-3|TRBV2
CASSELMSTDTQYF
TGTGCCAGCAGTGAGCTAATGAGCACAGATACGCAGTATTTT
>.|.|TRBJ1-5|TRBV19
CASSSPQGINQPQHF
TGTGCCAGTAGTAGTCCCCAGGGTATTAATCAGCCCCAGCATTTT
>.|.|TRBJ2-3|TRBV7-2
CASSPGTLPSTDTQYF
TGTGCCAGCAGCCCCGGGACTTTGCCAAGCACAGATACGCAGTATTTT
>.|.|TRBJ2-2|TRBV11-3
CASSLDPGTGELFF
TGTGCCAGCAGCTTAGATCCCGGGACCGGGGAGCTGTTTTTT
>.|.|TRBJ2-3|TRBV7-2
CASSLADLRGTQYF
TGTGCCAGCAGCTTAGCTGACCTCAGAGGGACGCAGTATTTT
>.|.|TRBJ1-6|TRBV3-1/TRBV3-2
CASPTIRESDSPLHF
TGTGCCAGTCCTACTATCAGGGAATCGGACTCACCCCTCCACTTT
>.|TRBD2|TRBJ2-2|TRBV10-3
CAISGSGGGTGELFF
TGTGCCATCAGTGGTAGCGGGGGTGGGACCGGGGAGCTGTTTTTT
>.|.|TRBJ1-4|TRBV7-2
CASSLGQGNEKLFF
TGTGCCAGCAGCTTGGGCCAGGGGAATGAAAAACTGTTTTTT
>.|TRBD2|TRBJ2-5|TRBV3-1/TRBV3-2
CASSQEASGGLQETQYF
TGTGCCAGCAGCCAAGAGGCTAGCGGGGGCCTACAAGAGACCCAGTACTTC
>.|TRBD2|TRBJ2-3|TRBV5-4
CASSPGTSGTDTQYF
TGTGCCAGCAGCCCCGGGACTAGCGGGACAGATACGCAGTATTTT
>.|.|TRBJ2-7|TRBV3-1/TRBV3-2
CASSLRQNSAYEQYF
TGTGCCAGCAGCCTCCGGCAGAATAGCGCCTACGAGCAGTACTTC
>.|TRBD1|TRBJ2-5|TRBV25-1
CASSEGDRETQYF
TGTGCCAGCAGTGAAGGGGACAGAGAGACCCAGTACTTC
>.|.|TRBJ2-4|TRBV1
CTSSQGGGKNIQYF
TGCACCAGCAGCCAAGGGGGCGGCAAAAACATTCAGTACTTC
>.|TRBD1|TRBJ1-1|TRBV28
CASRSHQGGTEAFF
TGTGCCAGCAGGTCTCATCAGGGGGGCACTGAAGCTTTCTTT
>.|TRBD1|TRBJ2-1|TRBV5-3
CARSFDRGHEQFF
TGTGCCAGAAGCTTCGACAGGGGGCATGAGCAGTTCTTC
>once|.|TRBJ2-2|TRBV7-8
CASSPRLNTGELFF
TGTGCCAGCAGCCCTAGACTGAACACCGGGGAGCTGTTTTTT
>.|.|TRBJ2-1|TRBV6-5
CASSSLAGNEQFF
TGTGCCAGCAGTTCGTTGGCAGGAAATGAGCAGTTCTTC
>.|TRBD2|TRBJ2-5|TRBV3-1/TRBV3-2
CASSSWTSGGAVETQYF
TGTGCCAGCAGCTCCTGGACTAGCGGGGGGGCCGTAGAGACCCAGTACTTC
>.|TRBD1|TRBJ2-1|TRBV19
CASSITGGATEQFF
TGTGCCAGTAGTATAACAGGGGGAGCAACTGAGCAGTTCTTC
>.|TRBD2|TRBJ2-1|TRBV5-1
CASSGIAGSSYNEQFF
TGCGCCAGCAGCGGAATAGCGGGGAGCTCCTACAATGAGCAGTTCTTC
>.|.|TRBJ2-1|TRBV3-1/TRBV3-2
CASSQGQVGPPYNEQFF
TGTGCCAGCAGCCAAGGACAGGTTGGCCCTCCTTACAATGAGCAGTTCTTC
>.|.|TRBJ2-7|TRBV18
CASSPPAQDYEQYF
TGTGCCAGCTCACCACCGGCACAGGACTACGAGCAGTACTTC
>.|.|TRBJ2-7|TRBV20-1
CSASLQGTYEQYF
TGCAGTGCTAGTCTACAGGGAACCTACGAGCAGTACTTC
>few|.|TRBJ2-5|TRBV10-3
CATGQPGQETQYF
TGTGCCACAGGACAGCCTGGACAAGAGACCCAGTACTTC
>.|.|TRBJ2-1|TRBV5-1
CASSLAYEQFF
TGCGCCAGCAGCTTGGCCTATGAGCAGTTCTTC
>.|.|TRBJ1-6|TRBV9
CASSPTPGGSPLHF
TGTGCCAGCAGCCCAACACCCGGAGGGTCACCCCTCCACTTT
>.|TRBD2|TRBJ2-5|TRBV27
CASSLSSVGGSGETQYF
TGTGCCAGCAGTTTATCGTCGGTGGGGGGGTCAGGAGAGACCCAGTACTTC
>.|TRBD1|TRBJ1-1|TRBV29-1
CSDRGNTEAFF
TGCAGCGACAGGGGGAACACTGAAGCTTTCTTT
>.|.|TRBJ1-4|TRBV12-3/TRBV12-4
CASSLGGREKLFF
TGTGCCAGCAGTTTAGGAGGTCGTGAAAAACTGTTTTTT
>.|.|TRBJ1-2|TRBV3-1/TRBV3-2
CASSPHSQANYGYTF
TGTGCCAGCAGCCCCCATTCCCAGGCTAACTATGGCTACACCTTC
>.|.|TRBJ1-3|TRBV28
CASRDTYSGNTIYF
TGTGCCAGCAGGGACACCTACTCTGGAAACACCATATATTTT
>few|TRBD1|TRBJ1-1|TRBV5-1
CASSFLGQGGAEAFF
TGCGCCAGCAGCTTTTTGGGACAGGGAGGCGCTGAAGCTTTCTTT
>.|TRBD2|TRBJ2-2|TRBV3-1/TRBV3-2
CASSQDRGLAGNRNTGELFF
TGTGCCAGCAGCCAAGATCGAGGACTAGCGGGGAACAGGAACACCGGGGAGCTGTTTTTT
>few|TRBD1|TRBJ1-4|TRBV5-4
CASSPRTGEGEKLFF
TGTGCCAGCAGCCCCAGGACAGGGGAAGGTGAAAAACTGTTTTTT
>.|.|TRBJ2-1|TRBV12-2
CASRPRTVRSYNEQFF
TGTGCAAGTCGCCCCCGGACAGTCCGCTCCTACAATGAGCAGTTCTTC
>.|.|TRBJ1-2|TRBV28
CATAPGVGGYTF
TGTGCCACCGCGCCGGGGGTAGGTGGCTACACCTTC
>.|TRBD2|TRBJ2-2|TRBV5-6
CASSLALATGELFF
TGTGCCAGCAGCTTAGCACTAGCGACCGGGGAGCTGTTTTTT
>few|.|TRBJ1-1|TRBV6-2/TRBV6-3
CASSSSGGGNTEAFF
TGTGCCAGCAGTTCCTCGGGAGGAGGGAACACTGAAGCTTTCTTT
>.|TRBD2|TRBJ2-2|TRBV19
CASKLAGGFTGELFF
TGTGCCAGTAAGCTAGCGGGGGGGTTCACCGGGGAGCTGTTTTTT
>.|.|TRBJ1-2|TRBV5-1
CASSLGSGTGGYTF
TGCGCCAGCAGCTTGGGGTCGGGGACTGGCGGCTACACCTTC
>few|.|TRBJ1-4|TRBV5-4
CASSLSEEGHEKLFF
TGTGCCAGCAGCCTGAGTGAGGAAGGCCATGAAAAACTGTTTTTT
>.|TRBD1|TRBJ1-4|TRBV5-1
CASSRGQGGEKLFF
TGCGCCAGCAGCCGGGGACAGGGGGGTGAAAAACTGTTTTTT
>.|TRBD1|TRBJ1-5|TRBV10-1
CASSDRGQRNSNQPQHF
TGCGCCAGCAGTGATAGGGGACAGAGAAATAGCAATCAGCCCCAGCATTTT
>.|TRBD1|TRBJ1-4|TRBV28
CASRSTGAAEKLFF
TGTGCCAGCAGGTCTACAGGGGCCGCGGAAAAACTGTTTTTT
>.|.|TRBJ1-2|TRBV5-6
CASGATGGYTF
TGTGCCAGTGGGGCAACGGGCGGCTACACCTTC
>.|.|TRBJ2-7|TRBV28
CASSFFGSVWEQYF
TGTGCCAGCAGTTTTTTCGGGTCAGTGTGGGAGCAGTACTTC
>.|.|TRBJ2-1|TRBV7-2
CASSPGRNEQFF
TGTGCCAGCAGCCCAGGTAGGAATGAGCAGTTCTTC
>.|TRBD1|TRBJ1-2|TRBV5-4
CASSLTGQGVGGYTF
TGTGCCAGCAGCTTGACGGGACAGGGAGTGGGTGGCTACACCTTC
>.|.|TRBJ2-1|TRBV2
CASGEVPRYNEQFF
TGTGCCAGCGGGGAGGTTCCCCGGTACAATGAGCAGTTCTTC
>.|.|TRBJ2-7|TRBV7-2
CASSLGGTFLYEQYF
TGTGCCAGCAGCTTAGGGGGGACTTTCCTCTACGAGCAGTACTTC
>.|TRBD1|TRBJ2-7|TRBV15
CATSSSGTGGALPYEQYF
TGTGCCACCAGCTCATCCGGGACAGGGGGGGCCTTGCCCTACGAGCAGTACTTC
>many|.|TRBJ2-7|TRBV19
CASSTSGGLYEQYF
TGTGCCAGTAGTACCTCGGGGGGCCTTTACGAGCAGTACTTC
>.|.|TRBJ1-5|TRBV4-1
CASSQEVRYRDNQPQHF
TGCGCCAGCAGCCAAGAGGTACGTTACAGGGACAATCAGCCCCAGCATTTT
>.|.|TRBJ1-5|TRBV21-1
CASSRDTNQPQHF
TGTGCCAGCAGCAGGGACACCAATCAGCCCCAGCATTTT
>.|.|TRBJ1-1|TRBV7-8
CASSLWNTEAFF
TGTGCCAGCAGCCTATGGAACACTGAAGCTTTCTTT
>.|.|TRBJ1-2|TRBV29-1
CSVEGGQGPSNYGYTF
TGCAGCGTTGAAGGGGGGCAGGGCCCCTCTAACTATGGCTACACCTTC